This entry is about one T cell receptor (beta chain). This clone was recorded only once. The clone's antigen remains unknown. No per-base quality is available; no much larger clone lies one base away. The sample originates from a study of blood T cell repertoires in COVID-19 (dated by TCRdb to the early 2020s). Background for the entire study: The collaborator samples originated in the United States, Italy and Spain and spanned the acute and convalescent phases of COVID-19. The material from the prospective study consisted of cDNA or gDNA derived from T cells, B-cell-depleted T cells, or PBMCs. Subjects who had been exposed to COVID-19, were actively infected with it, or had recovered from it provided the deeply sampled blood TCRbeta repertoires that made up the dataset. The repertoires were released in a freely available public database intended as a resource for research on the immune response to SARS-CoV-2. Samples were obtained from the ongoing ImmuneRACE study (first 160 participants) and from 1,254 subjects provided by 6 global collaborators. Nearly every sample came with metadata listing a de-identified subject ID, COVID-19 status, age in years and sex. Where HLA class I and class II types were available, the types were taken from metadata supplied by the sample provider, not from assay-based typing. The full study reports these points: The quantity of clinical and demographic metadata differed by source and by participant and was supplied without curation.

The immunoSEQ Assay, a bias-controlled multiplex PCR, was used to amplify TCRbeta CDR3 regions from genomic DNA. As for how the authors treated the data: The number of nucleated cells in each sample was estimated from the amplification of reference gene primers within the assay. To quantify the absolute abundance of each unique TCRbeta CDR3 rearrangement, sequence reads were collapsed and filtered. For each sample, productive Simpson clonality was calculated as the square root of Simpson's diversity index over productive rearrangements. The clones in this table, taken by TCRdb from immuneACCESS, are in-frame only. Not every clone is retained; where verified, under half of the shortfall comes from an unresolved V gene, and the cause of the rest is unknown. Clone size and V and J calls were adopted from that table, with D and trimming inferred from the DNA. The sample has some 180,000 clones on record, roughly nine tenths of them singletons. Clones ranked in the top ten supply about 7% of the sample.

Collaborating institutions collected whole blood in K2EDTA tubes following their own protocols. Collaborator samples were shipped for TCRbeta analysis as frozen whole blood, isolated PBMCs, or DNA extracted from either sample type. A distance of 10 bases separates the germline ends of V and J, which lose 1 base and 2 bases respectively. The CDR3 covers 15 residues, taking in both the cysteine and the phenylalanine. Just the 45-base CDR3 DNA is kept, in frame starting at base 1. Taken from the germline V gene, the CDR1 and CDR2 loops are SGHTA and FQGNSA. The clonotype originates from a man in his forties or fifties with acute or convalescent COVID-19. The V and J segments used are TRBV7-2 and TRBJ2-3; a tentative D call is TRBD2 (6 bases match). The sample comprised peripheral blood. The DNA is as follows: TGTGCCAGCAGCTTAGGCGGGGCCGTCACAGATACGCAGTATTTT. It is translated as CASSLGGAVTDTQYF.